The 28 T cell receptor beta chains given below trace back to one sample, sequenced in a study of T cell responses to AZD1222 COVID-19 vaccine. Some clones are missing from TCRdb's copy, which holds only in-frame ones; the method was immunoSEQ multiplex PCR. Of some 67,000 clones listed, about 83% are singletons. This specimen consisted of peripheral blood, obtained 28 days after the second AZD1222 dose. These receptors all stem from an adult who received the AZD1222 COVID-19 vaccine.

This clone is medium-sized in the sample. The rearrangement uses TRBV28 and TRBJ2-7; D is possibly TRBD1 (5 bases). CDR3 length equals 14 residues. V lost 3 bases, J lost 6 bases, and 15 bases lay in between. The germline V gene has CDR1 MDHEN and CDR2 SYDVKM. CDR3 in DNA: TGTGCCAGCAGTTTTCCCCGGACATTATCCGAGCAGTACTTC. As protein: CASSFPRTLSEQYF.

V and J are TRBV6-4 and TRBJ1-5, with a weak D call TRBD1 (5 bases). This CDR3 has 14 amino acids. V shed 7 bases and J shed 4 bases, with 14 bases lying between them. Germline V lookup: CDR1 MRHNA, CDR2 SNTAGT. CDR3 in amino acids: CASTTGPLNQPQHF. In DNA, the CDR3 is TGTGCCAGCACCACGGGGCCGTTGAATCAGCCCCAGCATTTT.

By proportion, this clone is medium-sized. The sample has other DNA sequences that encode this CDR3 too. This chain joins TRBV7-6 and TRBJ2-7; no clear D gene. CDR3 size: 13 residues. Per the germline V gene, CDR1 is SGHVS and CDR2 is FNYEAQ. V was clipped by 4 bases and J by 3 bases, with 10 bases between them. The CDR3 bases are TGTGCCAGCAGCTCCGGACCGAACTACGAGCAGTACTTC. It translates to CASSSGPNYEQYF.

The V gene is TRBV16, the J gene TRBJ2-1; D uncertain. Trimming removed 4 bases at V and 8 bases at J, with 9 bases between. The CDR3 runs to 12 residues. Germline assignment: CDR1 KGHSY and CDR2 FQNENV. The CDR3 region is CASSPRYDEQFF. CDR3 in DNA: TGTGCCAGCAGCCCTCGATACGATGAGCAGTTCTTC.

V usage is TRBV5-1 and J usage is TRBJ1-4; D remains unclear. Germline-derived CDR1 and CDR2 are SGHRS and YFSETQ. Trimming stripped 2 bases from V and 0 bases from J, with 5 bases between. The length of the CDR3 is 14 residues. The CDR3 coding sequence is TGCGCCAGCAGCTTTCAGCCAACTAATGAAAAACTGTTTTTT. It encodes CASSFQPTNEKLFF.

In this sample, this clone turned up once. The chain links TRBV9 to TRBJ1-6; TRBD1 agrees at 9 bases. Germline CDR1 and CDR2: SGDLS and YYNGEE. J lost 10 bases, V lost 3 bases, and 8 bases had no gene match. The CDR3 contains 15 residues. The CDR3 loop reads CASSDHGQGSSPLHF. CDR3 DNA sequence: TGTGCCAGCAGCGACCATGGACAGGGGTCCTCACCCCTCCACTTT.

Remarks on this clone: Other DNA sequences in this specimen translate into the identical CDR3. CDR3 region: CASREYTDTQYF. In nucleotides, the CDR3 is TGTGCCAGCCGGGAGTACACAGATACGCAGTATTTT. V and J are TRBV2 and TRBJ2-3, with D perhaps TRBD2 (6 bases). The CDR3 has 12 residues. V lost 8 bases to trimming and J lost 2 bases, with 8 bases between them. Per the germline V gene, CDR1 is SNHLY and CDR2 is FYNNEI.

The rearrangement links TRBV6-6 to TRBJ1-1; D gene ambiguous. Per the germline V gene, CDR1 is MNHNY and CDR2 is SVGAGI (reference sequence). The CDR3 has 12 amino acids. Deletions cut 3 bases from V and 8 bases from J, with 10 bases between. The CDR3 protein is CASSYEGGEAFF. The CDR3 coding sequence is TGTGCCAGCAGTTATGAGGGCGGCGAAGCTTTCTTT.

The rearrangement links TRBV5-1 to TRBJ2-3; weak D call: TRBD2 (7 bases). The germline V gene encodes CDR1 SGHRS and CDR2 YFSETQ. This CDR3 contains 15 residues. Trimming took off 0 bases at V and 0 bases at J, with 8 bases between the two ends. In DNA, the CDR3 is TGCGCCAGCAGCTTGGAGGGGGGGAGCACAGATACGCAGTATTTT. This gives the protein CASSLEGGSTDTQYF.

The chain carries TRBV2 and TRBJ1-6; D ambiguous. CDR3 length: 14 residues. V lost 4 bases, J lost 7 bases, and 11 bases lay in between. From germline, CDR1 is SNHLY and CDR2 FYNNEI. CDR3 protein: CASSVASSNSPLHF. CDR3 sequence (DNA): TGTGCCAGCAGTGTGGCGTCCTCCAATTCACCCCTCCACTTT.

The chain joins TRBV6-5 to TRBJ2-7; D remains unclear. Germline assignment: CDR1 MNHEY and CDR2 SVGAGI. Trimming stripped 2 bases from V and 4 bases from J, with 15 bases between. CDR3 length equals 15 residues. CDR3 protein: CASSYRANYQYEQYF. CDR3 DNA sequence: TGTGCCAGCAGTTACAGGGCCAACTATCAATACGAGCAGTACTTC.

This clone was detected once. CDR3 sequence: CASGARVDSPLHF. Written as DNA, the CDR3 is TGTGCCAGCGGGGCCAGGGTGGATTCACCCCTCCACTTT. V and J are TRBV6-5 and TRBJ1-6; maybe TRBD1 (5 bases). The CDR3 sequence is 13 residues long. Germline V gene lookup returns CDR1 MNHEY and CDR2 SVGAGI. V lost 8 bases and J lost 8, with 13 bases in between.

The chain joins TRBV4-3 to TRBJ1-2; tentative D call: TRBD1 (5 bases). V was cut by 2 bases and J by 9 bases, with 13 bases left in between. CDR1 LGHNA and CDR2 YSLEER come from the germline V gene. The CDR3 is 13 amino acids. The CDR3 reads CASSQTPGRSYTF. As DNA, the CDR3 is TGCGCCAGCAGCCAAACCCCGGGACGGAGCTACACCTTC.

This chain uses TRBV27 with TRBJ2-7; D possibly uses TRBD1 or TRBD2 (7 bases each). The V end was cut by 5 bases, the J end by 0 bases, with 17 bases between. The CDR3 is 16 amino acids. Germline loops: CDR1 MNHEY, CDR2 SMNVEV (reference sequence). The CDR3 region is CASSPQGGGLSYEQYF. CDR3 in DNA: TGTGCCAGCAGTCCCCAGGGGGGGGGCCTCTCCTACGAGCAGTACTTC.

The chain is built from TRBV7-2 and TRBJ1-1; no reliable D call. The CDR3 is 15 amino acids. The V end was cut by 5 bases, the J end by 2 bases, with 15 bases between. CDR1 is SGHTA, CDR2 FQGNSA, per germline. CDR3 amino acids: CASSPRVSLNTEAFF. The CDR3 nucleotides are TGTGCCAGCAGCCCCCGGGTTAGTCTAAACACTGAAGCTTTCTTT.

A remark on this clone: This same CDR3 is encoded by further DNA sequences in the sample. This rearrangement joins TRBV7-9 to TRBJ1-1; perhaps TRBD1 as D (6 bases). V lost 1 base and J 6 bases, leaving 9 bases between the germline ends. The CDR3 has 13 amino acids. CDR1 and CDR2 from the germline V gene are SEHNR and FQNEAQ (reference sequence). The CDR3 DNA sequence: TGTGCCAGCAGCTTAGGGAGGGGGTCTGAAGCTTTCTTT. Residues: CASSLGRGSEAFF.

The rearrangement uses TRBV7-8 and TRBJ1-6; no definite D call. The V gene's germline CDR1 is SGHVS and CDR2 FQNEAQ. Trimming left V 0 bases short and J 10 bases short, with 13 bases between. CDR3 length: 15 residues. CDR3 sequence (DNA): TGTGCCAGCAGCTTAGCCTCGGGCCAGCTATCACCCCTCCACTTT. Its translation is CASSLASGQLSPLHF.

J is TRBJ2-5 and V is TRBV7-2, with a weak D call TRBD2 (6 bases). V gave up 3 bases and J gave up 5 bases, with 16 bases separating them. From germline, CDR1 is SGHTA and CDR2 FQGNSA. The CDR3 is made up of 15 amino acids. In nucleotides, the CDR3 is TGTGCCAGCAGCTTCCGAGCGGGTACCTCGGAGACCCAGTACTTC. The encoded protein is CASSFRAGTSETQYF.

The rearrangement uses TRBV5-1 and TRBJ2-5; 8 bases fit TRBD2. CDR1 is SGHRS and CDR2 is YFSETQ in the germline V gene. Trimming took 4 bases from V and 5 from J; bases not matched to a gene: 7. The CDR3 extends over 14 amino acids. CDR3 DNA: TGCGCCAGCAGCATCCGCGGGGGGTGGGAGACCCAGTACTTC. Amino acid sequence: CASSIRGGWETQYF.

V usage is TRBV20-1 and J usage is TRBJ1-1; no definite D call. The germline V gene encodes CDR1 DFQATT and CDR2 SNEGSKA (reference sequence). The CDR3 loop spans 10 amino acids. Trimming stripped 2 bases from V and 7 bases from J, with 5 bases between. The CDR3 is CSARQGEAFF. The DNA for the CDR3 is TGCAGTGCTAGACAAGGTGAAGCTTTCTTT.

The CDR3 sequence: CASSPRTPGSFGYGYTF. In DNA form, the CDR3 reads TGTGCCAGCAGCCCCAGGACCCCCGGGAGTTTTGGCTATGGCTACACCTTC. The chain has TRBV14 and TRBJ1-2; D remains unclear. The CDR3 has 17 residues. Germline V lookup: CDR1 SGHDN, CDR2 FVKESK. Deletions cut 4 bases from V and 4 bases from J, with 22 bases between.

This chain links TRBV29-1 with TRBJ1-5, with 8 bases identical to TRBD1. V shed 4 bases and J 0 bases; nucleotides not matched to a gene: 5. The CDR3 runs to 15 residues. The germline CDR1 and CDR2 sequences are SQVTM and ANQGSEA. CDR3 DNA: TGCAGCGTTGTTGGCAGGGGGCATAGCAATCAGCCCCAGCATTTT. This encodes CSVVGRGHSNQPQHF.

The V gene is TRBV27, the J gene TRBJ2-1, with unresolved D. V was shortened by 3 bases and J by 1 base, with 7 bases between the two germline ends. CDR1 and CDR2 (germline): MNHEY, SMNVEV (reference sequence). The CDR3 consists of 14 residues. CDR3 sequence (DNA): TGTGCCAGCAGTTTGGCGGCTTCCTACAATGAGCAGTTCTTC. Translated, it gives CASSLAASYNEQFF.

The chain links TRBV7-9 to TRBJ2-1, with TRBD2 matching over 9 bases. This CDR3 spans 15 amino acids. The germline V gene encodes CDR1 SEHNR and CDR2 FQNEAQ (reference sequence). The ends lost 1 base at V and 8 bases at J; junction bases unmatched: 6. The CDR3 spells CASSLGASGVDEQFF. CDR3 in DNA: TGTGCCAGCAGCTTAGGTGCTAGCGGGGTCGATGAGCAGTTCTTC.

In this sample, this clone turned up many times. CDR3 amino acids: CASSLRGSPLEQYF. CDR3 nucleotides: TGTGCCAGCAGCCTGAGGGGATCCCCTCTCGAGCAGTACTTC. This chain uses TRBV13 with TRBJ2-7; D may match TRBD1 or TRBD2 (5 bases each). Trimming removed 5 bases at V and 6 bases at J, with 17 bases between. The CDR3 covers 14 residues. Per the germline V gene, CDR1 is PRHDT and CDR2 is FYEKMQ (reference sequence).

The sample holds a few counts of this clone. V and J are TRBV2 and TRBJ1-5; D gene unclear. In germline, CDR1 is SNHLY, CDR2 FYNNEI. Trimming took 7 bases from V and 0 from J, leaving 10 bases between them. This CDR3 is built from 14 residues. CDR3 sequence (DNA): TGTGCCAGCAATATCGGACCTAGCAATCAGCCCCAGCATTTT. As protein: CASNIGPSNQPQHF.

This sequence joins TRBV7-2 and TRBJ2-5; D is unresolved. Trimming left V 1 base short and J 1 base short, with 10 bases between. The CDR3 extends over 15 amino acids. In germline, CDR1 is SGHTA, CDR2 FQGNSA. Here the CDR3 reads CASSLGSQRQETQYF. For the CDR3, the DNA is TGTGCCAGCAGCTTAGGATCCCAGCGCCAAGAGACCCAGTACTTC.

This chain joins TRBV19 and TRBJ2-2; D is uncertain. Germline-derived CDR1 and CDR2 are LNHDA and SQIVND (reference sequence). Trimming removed 4 bases from V and 0 bases from J, with 9 bases in between. This CDR3 has 15 amino acids. The CDR3, as DNA: TGTGCCAGTAGTAGGGGAACGACGAACACCGGGGAGCTGTTTTTT. Translating it yields CASSRGTTNTGELFF.